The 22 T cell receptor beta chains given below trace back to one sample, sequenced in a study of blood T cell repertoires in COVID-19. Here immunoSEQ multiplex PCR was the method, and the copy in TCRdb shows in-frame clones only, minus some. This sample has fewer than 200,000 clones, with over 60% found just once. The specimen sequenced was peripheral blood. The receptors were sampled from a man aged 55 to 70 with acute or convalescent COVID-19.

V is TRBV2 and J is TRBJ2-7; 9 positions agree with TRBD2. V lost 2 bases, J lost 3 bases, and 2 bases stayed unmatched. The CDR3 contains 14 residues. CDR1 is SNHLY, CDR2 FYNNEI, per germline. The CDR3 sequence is CASSERRGGYEQYF. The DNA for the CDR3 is TGTGCCAGCAGTGAAAGGCGGGGGGGCTACGAGCAGTACTTC.

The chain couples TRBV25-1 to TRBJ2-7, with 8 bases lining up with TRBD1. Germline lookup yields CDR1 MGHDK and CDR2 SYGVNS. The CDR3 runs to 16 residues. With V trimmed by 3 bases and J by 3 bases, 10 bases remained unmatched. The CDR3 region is CASSDRTGFYVYEQYF. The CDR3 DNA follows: TGTGCCAGCAGTGACCGGACAGGGTTTTATGTCTACGAGCAGTACTTC.

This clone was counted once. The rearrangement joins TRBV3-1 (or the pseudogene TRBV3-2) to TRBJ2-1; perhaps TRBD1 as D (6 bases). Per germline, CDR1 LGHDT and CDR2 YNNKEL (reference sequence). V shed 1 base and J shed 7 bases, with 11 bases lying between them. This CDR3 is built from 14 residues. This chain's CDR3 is CASSQVRGRNEQFF. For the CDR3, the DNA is TGTGCCAGCAGCCAAGTCAGGGGTCGTAATGAGCAGTTCTTC.

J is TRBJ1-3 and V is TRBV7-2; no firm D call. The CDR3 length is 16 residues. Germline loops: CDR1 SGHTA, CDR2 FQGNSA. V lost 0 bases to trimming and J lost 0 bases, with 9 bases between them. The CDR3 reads CASSLAALSSGNTIYF. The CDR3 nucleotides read TGTGCCAGCAGCTTAGCTGCGCTTTCCTCTGGAAACACCATATATTTT.

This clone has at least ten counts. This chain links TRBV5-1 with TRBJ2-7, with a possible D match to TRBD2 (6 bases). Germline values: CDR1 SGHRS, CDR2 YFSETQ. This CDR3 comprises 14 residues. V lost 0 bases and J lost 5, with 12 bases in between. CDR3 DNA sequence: TGCGCCAGCAGCTTGGGGCAGGGAGGAGACGAGCAGTACTTC. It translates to CASSLGQGGDEQYF.

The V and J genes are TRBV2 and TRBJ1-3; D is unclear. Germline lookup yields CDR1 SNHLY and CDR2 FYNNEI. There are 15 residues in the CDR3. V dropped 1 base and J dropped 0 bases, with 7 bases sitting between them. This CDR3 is CASSEEQHSGNTIYF. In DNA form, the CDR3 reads TGTGCCAGCAGTGAAGAACAGCACTCTGGAAACACCATATATTTT.

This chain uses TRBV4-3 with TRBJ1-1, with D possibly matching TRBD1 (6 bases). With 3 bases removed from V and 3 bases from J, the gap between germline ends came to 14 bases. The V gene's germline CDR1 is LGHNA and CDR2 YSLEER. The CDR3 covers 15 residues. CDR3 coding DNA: TGCGCCAGCAGCCAGGGTTCAGGGGCGGACACTGAAGCTTTCTTT. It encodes CASSQGSGADTEAFF.

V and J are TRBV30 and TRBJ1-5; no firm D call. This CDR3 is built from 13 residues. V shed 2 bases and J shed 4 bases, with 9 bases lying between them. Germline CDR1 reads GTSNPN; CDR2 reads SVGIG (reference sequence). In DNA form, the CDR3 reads TGTGCCTGGAGTAGTGACTATAATCAGCCCCAGCATTTT. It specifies CAWSSDYNQPQHF.

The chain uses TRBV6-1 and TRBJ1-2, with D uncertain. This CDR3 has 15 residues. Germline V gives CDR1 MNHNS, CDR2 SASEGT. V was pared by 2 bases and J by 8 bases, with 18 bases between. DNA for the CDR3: TGTGCCAGCAGTGAAAACCGGGATATGAGCTGGGGCTACACCTTC. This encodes CASSENRDMSWGYTF.

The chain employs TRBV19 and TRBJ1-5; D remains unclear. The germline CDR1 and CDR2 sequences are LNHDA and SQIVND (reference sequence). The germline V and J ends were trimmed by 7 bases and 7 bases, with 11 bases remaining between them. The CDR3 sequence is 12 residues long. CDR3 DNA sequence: TGTGCCAGTACAGGAGGCGGCCAGCCCCAGCATTTT. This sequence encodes CASTGGGQPQHF. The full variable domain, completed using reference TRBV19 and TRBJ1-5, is DGGITQSPKYLFRKEGQNVTLSCEQNLNHDAMYWYRQDPGQGLRLIYYSQIVNDFQKGDIAEGYSVSREKKESFPLTVTSAQKNPTAFYLCASTGGGQPQHFGDGTRLSIL.

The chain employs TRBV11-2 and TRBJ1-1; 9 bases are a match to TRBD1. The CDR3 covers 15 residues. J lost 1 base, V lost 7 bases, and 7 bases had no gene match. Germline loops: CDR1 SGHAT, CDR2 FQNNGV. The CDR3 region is CASTPGQGENTEAFF. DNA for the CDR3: TGTGCCAGCACCCCGGGACAGGGCGAGAACACTGAAGCTTTCTTT.

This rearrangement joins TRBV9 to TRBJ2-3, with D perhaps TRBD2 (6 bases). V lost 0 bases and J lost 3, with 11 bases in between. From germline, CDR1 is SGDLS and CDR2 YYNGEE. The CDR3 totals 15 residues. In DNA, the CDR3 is TGTGCCAGCAGCGTAGGCGGGGCCGGGACAGATACGCAGTATTTT. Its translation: CASSVGGAGTDTQYF.

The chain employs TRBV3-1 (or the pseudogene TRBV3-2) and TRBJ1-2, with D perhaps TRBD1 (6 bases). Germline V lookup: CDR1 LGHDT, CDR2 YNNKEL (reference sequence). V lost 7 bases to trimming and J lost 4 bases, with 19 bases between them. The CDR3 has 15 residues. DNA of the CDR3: TGTGCCAGCACCAACAACCTAGGGGGGGGCTATGGCTACACCTTC. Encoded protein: CASTNNLGGGYGYTF.

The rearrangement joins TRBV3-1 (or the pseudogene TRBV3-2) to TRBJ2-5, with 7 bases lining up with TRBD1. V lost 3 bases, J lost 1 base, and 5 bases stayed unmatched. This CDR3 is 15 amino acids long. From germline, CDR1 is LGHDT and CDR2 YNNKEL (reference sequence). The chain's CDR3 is CASSHYRTGQETQYF. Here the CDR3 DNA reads TGTGCCAGCAGCCACTATCGGACAGGCCAAGAGACCCAGTACTTC.

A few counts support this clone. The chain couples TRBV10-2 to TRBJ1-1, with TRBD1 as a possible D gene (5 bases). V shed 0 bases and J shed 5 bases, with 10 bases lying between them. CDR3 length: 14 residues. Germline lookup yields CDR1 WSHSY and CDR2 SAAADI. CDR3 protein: CASSESRGVTEAFF. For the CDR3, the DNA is TGCGCCAGCAGTGAGTCACGGGGGGTTACTGAAGCTTTCTTT.

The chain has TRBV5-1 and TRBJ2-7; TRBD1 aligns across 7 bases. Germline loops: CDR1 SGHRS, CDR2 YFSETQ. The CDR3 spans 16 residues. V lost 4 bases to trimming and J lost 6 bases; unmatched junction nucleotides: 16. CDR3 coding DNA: TGCGCCAGCAGCCTAAACCCCGGGACAGCTTTCCCCGAGCAGTACTTC. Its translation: CASSLNPGTAFPEQYF.

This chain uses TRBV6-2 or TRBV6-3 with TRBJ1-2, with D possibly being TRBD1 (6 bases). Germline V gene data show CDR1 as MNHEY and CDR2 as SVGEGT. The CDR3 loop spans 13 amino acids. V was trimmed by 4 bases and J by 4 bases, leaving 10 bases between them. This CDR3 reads CASSFDRIYGYTF. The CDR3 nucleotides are TGTGCCAGCAGTTTTGACAGGATCTATGGCTACACCTTC.

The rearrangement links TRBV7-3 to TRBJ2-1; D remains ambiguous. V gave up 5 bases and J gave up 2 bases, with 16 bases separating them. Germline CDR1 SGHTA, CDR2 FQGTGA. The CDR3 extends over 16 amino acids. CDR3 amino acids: CASSPTYGSTYNEQFF. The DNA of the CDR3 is TGTGCCAGCAGCCCCACCTACGGGTCGACCTACAATGAGCAGTTCTTC.

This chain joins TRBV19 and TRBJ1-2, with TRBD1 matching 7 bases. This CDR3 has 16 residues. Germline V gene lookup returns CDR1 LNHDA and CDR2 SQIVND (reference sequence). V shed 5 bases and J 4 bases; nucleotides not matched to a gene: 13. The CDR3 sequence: CASSRGIYRGFYGYTF. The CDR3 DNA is TGTGCCAGTAGTCGGGGAATATACAGGGGCTTCTATGGCTACACCTTC.

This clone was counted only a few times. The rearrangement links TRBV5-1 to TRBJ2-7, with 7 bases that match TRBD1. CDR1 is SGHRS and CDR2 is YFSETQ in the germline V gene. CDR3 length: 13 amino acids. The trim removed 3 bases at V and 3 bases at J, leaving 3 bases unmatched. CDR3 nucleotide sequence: TGCGCCAGCAGCTGGGACAGTTACTACGAGCAGTACTTC. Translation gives CASSWDSYYEQYF.

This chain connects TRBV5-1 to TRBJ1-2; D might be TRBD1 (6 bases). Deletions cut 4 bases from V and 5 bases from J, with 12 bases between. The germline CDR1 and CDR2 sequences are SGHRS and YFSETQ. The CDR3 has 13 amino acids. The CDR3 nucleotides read TGCGCCAGCAGCGCAGGGGAGAGGTATGGCTACACCTTC. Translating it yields CASSAGERYGYTF.

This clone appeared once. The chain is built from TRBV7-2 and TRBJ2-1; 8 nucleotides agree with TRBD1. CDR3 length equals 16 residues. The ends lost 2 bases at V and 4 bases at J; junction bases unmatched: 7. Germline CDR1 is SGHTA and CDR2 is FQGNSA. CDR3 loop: CASSLMGTGNYNEQFF. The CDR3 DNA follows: TGTGCCAGCAGCTTAATGGGGACAGGCAATTACAATGAGCAGTTCTTC.